This passage covers 31 T cell receptor beta chains from one sample sequenced in a study of T cells after yellow fever vaccination. TCRdb processed the 5' RACE reads anew with MiXCR; each CDR3 protein has one entry. This sample carries approximately 550,000 distinct CDR3 sequences, 15% to 20% of them seen once, and the ten largest clones take about 13%. The input for sequencing was PBMCs, taken 15 days after the yellow fever booster vaccination. The receptors come from a man aged 30-40 years who received the YFV17D yellow fever vaccine.

The CDR3 is CASSSLMGELFF. Written as DNA, the CDR3 is TGTGCCAGTAGCAGTCTCATGGGAGAACTGTTTTTT. V gene TRBV19 combines with J gene TRBJ1-4; D remains ambiguous. Germline loops: CDR1 LNHDA, CDR2 SQIVND (reference sequence). The V end lost 6 bases, the J end lost 12 bases, and 14 bases lay between the germline ends. The CDR3 is 12 amino acids.

This clonotype was found a few times. This chain links TRBV19 with TRBJ2-1, with no clear D. CDR3 length: 15 residues. Germline V gene lookup returns CDR1 LNHDA and CDR2 SQIVND (reference sequence). V lost 4 bases and J 0 bases, leaving 10 bases between the germline ends. This CDR3 is CASSKEFSSYNEQFF. In nucleotides, the CDR3 is TGTGCCAGTAGTAAGGAGTTTAGCTCCTACAATGAGCAGTTCTTC.

This clonotype turned up a few times. V is TRBV7-2 and J is TRBJ1-1; 9 bases match TRBD1. The CDR3 consists of 16 residues. Germline trimming cut 2 bases from V and 1 base from J; bases unmatched to any gene: 5. CDR1 SGHTA and CDR2 FQGNSA come from the germline V gene. The CDR3 sequence: CASSLTQGATNTEAFF. The CDR3 DNA reads as TGTGCCAGCAGCTTAACACAGGGGGCCACGAACACTGAAGCTTTCTTT. The full variable domain, its missing parts supplied by reference TRBV7-2 and TRBJ1-1, is GAGVSQSPSNKVTEKGKDVELRCDPISGHTALYWYRQSLGQGLEFLIYFQGNSAPDKSGLPSDRFSAERTGGSVSTLTIQRTQQEDSAVYLCASSLTQGATNTEAFFGQGTRLTVV.

In this sample, this clonotype turned up a few times. The CDR3 nucleotides are TGTGCCAGCAGTTATTTTAATAACCCTCTGAGGATAAACATTCAGTACTTC. The encoded protein is CASSYFNNPLRINIQYF. V is TRBV6-9 and J is TRBJ2-4; D is unclear. The V and J ends lost 1 base and 6 bases respectively, with 19 bases between them. In germline, CDR1 is MNHGY, CDR2 SVAAGI. This CDR3 spans 17 amino acids.

The genes are TRBV15 and TRBJ2-2; 10 bases map to TRBD2. The germline CDR1 and CDR2 sequences are LNHNV and YYDKDF (reference sequence). The junction had 6 bases not matched to a gene; V was cut back by 0 bases and J by 8 bases. CDR3 length: 16 residues. DNA of the CDR3: TGTGCCACCAGCAGAGAGTACACTAGCGGGAATGGGGAGCTGTTTTTT. This codes for CATSREYTSGNGELFF.

This chain connects TRBV12-3 or TRBV12-4 to TRBJ2-7, with 7 bases that match TRBD1. The length of the CDR3 is 14 residues. After removal of 4 bases from V and 2 bases from J, the junction contained 5 bases not matched to a gene. The CDR3, as DNA: TGTGCCAGCAGTTCGGACAGGAAAACCTACGAGCAGTACTTC. Protein: CASSSDRKTYEQYF.

This clonotype was counted a few times. The rearrangement joins TRBV19 to TRBJ1-1; TRBD1 aligns across 7 bases. V shed 5 bases and J 2 bases; nucleotides not matched to a gene: 5. CDR1 LNHDA and CDR2 SQIVND come from the germline V gene (reference sequence). CDR3 length equals 14 residues. The CDR3: CASSARQGNTEAFF. In DNA, the CDR3 is TGTGCCAGTAGTGCTCGACAGGGAAACACTGAAGCTTTCTTT.

Many counts were recorded for this clonotype. This chain connects TRBV28 to TRBJ2-5, with a weak D call TRBD1 (6 bases). The CDR3 runs to 12 residues. The ends were cut back, 8 bases at V and 1 base at J, with 8 bases in the middle. Germline lookup yields CDR1 MDHEN and CDR2 SYDVKM. For the CDR3, the DNA is TGTGCCAGCTCCAGGGGCCAAGAGACCCAGTACTTC. This gives the protein CASSRGQETQYF.

This clonotype was detected only a few times. This chain connects TRBV7-2 to TRBJ2-1; 8 nucleotides align to TRBD2. Per the germline V gene, CDR1 is SGHTA and CDR2 is FQGNSA. This CDR3 is built from 17 residues. V gave up 2 bases and J gave up 4 bases; unmatched junction bases: 10. The CDR3 is CASSLRGTSGSYNEQFF. In nucleotides, the CDR3 is TGTGCCAGCAGCTTAAGGGGTACTAGCGGATCATACAATGAGCAGTTCTTC.

This clonotype was seen more than once but under ten times. This chain joins TRBV20-1 and TRBJ2-7, with D perhaps TRBD2 (6 bases). Germline loops: CDR1 DFQATT, CDR2 SNEGSKA (reference sequence). V dropped 0 bases and J dropped 2 bases, with 11 bases sitting between them. The CDR3 totals 14 residues. CDR3 nucleotide sequence: TGCAGTGCTAGAGATCTTTCTAGCGCCTACGAGCAGTACTTC. Encoded protein: CSARDLSSAYEQYF.

At least ten counts were recorded for this clonotype. V is TRBV12-3 or TRBV12-4 and J is TRBJ2-2, with a possible D match to TRBD1 (5 bases). This CDR3 region has 13 residues. Trimming removed 7 bases from V and 1 base from J, with 7 bases in between. Here the CDR3 reads CASITGNTGELFF. The CDR3 bases are TGTGCCAGCATCACAGGGAACACCGGGGAGCTGTTTTTT.

This clonotype was counted a few times. The chain links TRBV6-2 or TRBV6-3 to TRBJ2-5; D ambiguous. CDR3 length: 16 residues. Germline CDR1 and CDR2: MNHEY and SVGEGT. V was pared by 6 bases and J by 0 bases, with 17 bases between. Here the CDR3 reads CASSAFAVGYQETQYF. Here the CDR3 DNA reads TGTGCCAGCAGCGCCTTTGCGGTGGGGTACCAAGAGACCCAGTACTTC.

The chain is built from TRBV7-2 and TRBJ2-2; the D is unclear. The CDR3 has 15 amino acids. V was clipped by 5 bases and J by 5 bases, with 15 bases between them. CDR1 and CDR2 from the germline V gene are SGHTA and FQGNSA. The CDR3 DNA is TGTGCCAGCAGCCCCCCCGTTCCTGCAACCGGGGAGCTGTTTTTT. This encodes CASSPPVPATGELFF.

The chain joins TRBV11-3 to TRBJ2-1; 8 nucleotides line up with TRBD2. This CDR3 has 15 amino acids. Germline CDR1 reads SGHNT; CDR2 reads YENEEA. V was pared by 5 bases and J by 10 bases, with 13 bases of the junction left unmatched. CDR3 nucleotides: TGTGCCAGCAGCCCTTCCGCCCAGCGGGAGTGGGAGCAGTTCTTC. Its protein is CASSPSAQREWEQFF.

This chain joins TRBV7-9 and TRBJ2-1, with TRBD2 as a possible D gene (6 bases). Trimming removed 5 bases at V and 3 bases at J, with 17 bases between. The CDR3 extends over 16 amino acids. Germline-derived CDR1 and CDR2 are SEHNR and FQNEAQ (reference sequence). As DNA, the CDR3 is TGTGCCAGCAGCCCCTCCCGCGGGGAAAACTACAATGAGCAGTTCTTC. Translated, it gives CASSPSRGENYNEQFF.

In its sample, this clonotype was seen a few times. The V gene is TRBV20-1, the J gene TRBJ2-5; D is unclear. This CDR3 contains 14 residues. V lost 4 bases, J lost 4 bases, and 16 bases lay in between. Germline V lookup: CDR1 DFQATT, CDR2 SNEGSKA (reference sequence). The CDR3 coding sequence is TGCAGTGCTAAGACCGCCGGGCAGCCAGAGACCCAGTACTTC. Its translation is CSAKTAGQPETQYF.

This clonotype came up a few times. The rearrangement joins TRBV5-1 to TRBJ2-3, with a tentative D call TRBD2 (5 bases). V lost 4 bases to trimming and J lost 5 bases, with 14 bases between them. The CDR3 consists of 14 residues. CDR1 is SGHRS and CDR2 is YFSETQ in the germline V gene. This CDR3 is CASSGVYGRDTQYF. In DNA form, the CDR3 reads TGCGCCAGCAGCGGCGTTTATGGGAGAGATACGCAGTATTTT.

The rearrangement uses TRBV12-3 or TRBV12-4 and TRBJ2-5; D is ambiguous. V was shortened by 6 bases and J by 4 bases, with 12 bases between the two germline ends. This CDR3 region has 13 residues. The chain's CDR3 is CASSWKGPETQYF. The CDR3 DNA sequence: TGTGCCAGCAGCTGGAAAGGCCCAGAGACCCAGTACTTC.

The chain carries TRBV5-1 and TRBJ2-2, with 7 nucleotides matching TRBD2. CDR1 SGHRS and CDR2 YFSETQ come from the germline V gene. This CDR3 is 15 amino acids long. J lost 1 base, V lost 5 bases, and 5 bases had no gene match. As DNA, the CDR3 is TGCGCCAGCAGTCCGGGGGGAGTGAACACCGGGGAGCTGTTTTTT. Translation: CASSPGGVNTGELFF.

CDR3 protein: CASSSFLGEETQYF. The DNA of the CDR3 is TGTGCCAGCAGCTCCTTTCTAGGGGAAGAGACCCAGTACTTC. The chain joins TRBV5-6 to TRBJ2-5, with D possibly matching TRBD1 (5 bases). The CDR3 consists of 14 residues. Trimming stripped 3 bases from V and 3 bases from J, with 12 bases between. CDR1 is SGHDT, CDR2 YYEEEE, per germline.

This clonotype was detected many times. CDR3 residues: CAIKRAGDYEQYF. In nucleotides, the CDR3 is TGTGCCATCAAGCGGGCGGGGGACTACGAGCAGTACTTC. The gene calls are TRBV10-3 and TRBJ2-7; the match to TRBD2 covers 7 bases. CDR1 is ENHRY, CDR2 SYGVKD, per germline. The CDR3 extends over 13 amino acids. V trimming: 7 bases; J trimming: 3 bases; junction bases outside the gene matches: 6.

The chain employs TRBV3-1 and TRBJ1-3, with D unclear. The CDR3 covers 14 residues. Trimming stripped 1 base from V and 7 bases from J, with 11 bases between. Germline assignment: CDR1 LGHDT and CDR2 YNNKEL (reference sequence). The CDR3 here is CASSQANSRNTIYF. CDR3 coding DNA: TGTGCCAGCAGCCAAGCGAATTCGAGGAACACCATATATTTT.

This clonotype was recorded only once. The rearrangement joins TRBV5-6 to TRBJ2-7, with 8 bases matching TRBD2. The CDR3 is made up of 15 amino acids. Losses at the gene ends were 5 bases for V and 5 bases for J; bases not matched to a gene: 12. The V gene's germline CDR1 is SGHDT and CDR2 YYEEEE. CDR3 coding DNA: TGTGCCAGCAGGCTGGGACCAGCGGGAGTCCACGAGCAGTACTTC. It translates to CASRLGPAGVHEQYF.

The chain is built from TRBV5-3 and TRBJ1-5; the D is unclear. TRBV5-3 is labeled an ORF, and its function is uncertain. The CDR3 runs 11 residues. The V end lost 2 bases, the J end lost 5 bases, and 2 bases lay between the germline ends. The CDR3 protein is CARSFYQPQHF. The CDR3, as DNA: TGTGCCAGAAGCTTTTATCAGCCCCAGCATTTT.

The chain links TRBV7-6 to TRBJ2-7, with D perhaps given as TRBD1 or TRBD2 (5 bases each). Germline CDR1 and CDR2: SGHVS and FNYEAQ. Trimming shortened V by 5 bases and J by 3 bases, and 11 bases separated the two germline ends. This CDR3 is 13 amino acids long. The CDR3 sequence: CASSPGDRYEQYF. CDR3 sequence (DNA): TGTGCCAGCAGCCCTGGGGACCGCTACGAGCAGTACTTC.

V is TRBV12-3 or TRBV12-4 and J is TRBJ2-7; 8 nucleotides match TRBD1. The CDR3 covers 14 residues. V gave up 6 bases and J gave up 4 bases; unmatched junction bases: 8. The chain's CDR3 is CASRGQGRIYEQYF. The CDR3 DNA follows: TGTGCCAGCAGAGGACAGGGCAGGATATACGAGCAGTACTTC.

The chain combines TRBV20-1 with TRBJ2-7, with 9 positions matching TRBD2. V lost 8 bases, J lost 3 bases, and 5 bases stayed unmatched. The CDR3 covers 12 residues. Germline values: CDR1 DFQATT, CDR2 SNEGSKA (reference sequence). The CDR3, as DNA: TGCAGTCTTGAGCGGGGGGTCTACGAGCAGTACTTC. This gives the protein CSLERGVYEQYF.

This clonotype was detected a few times. The rearrangement links TRBV28 to TRBJ2-3, with D unresolved. The CDR3 consists of 16 residues. Deletions cut 11 bases from V and 4 bases from J, with 25 bases between. Germline V gives CDR1 MDHEN, CDR2 SYDVKM. The CDR3 reads CACQPLAVRTPDTQYF. The CDR3 region has the DNA TGTGCCTGCCAGCCCCTGGCGGTGCGCACCCCAGATACGCAGTATTTT.

This clonotype was seen a few times. The V gene is TRBV28, the J gene TRBJ2-4; 7 positions agree with TRBD1. The CDR3 contains 15 residues. CDR1 is MDHEN and CDR2 is SYDVKM in the germline V gene. V dropped 3 bases and J dropped 4; count of bases not matched to a gene: 6. As DNA, the CDR3 is TGTGCCAGCAGTTTCCCCGGGACAGCTAAAAACATTCAGTACTTC. Its protein is CASSFPGTAKNIQYF.

The gene calls are TRBV5-1 and TRBJ2-5; D may correspond to TRBD1 or TRBD2 (5 bases each). Germline assignment: CDR1 SGHRS and CDR2 YFSETQ. The CDR3 extends over 14 amino acids. The V gene lost 1 base and the J gene lost 1 base, with 8 bases spanning the gap. In DNA form, the CDR3 reads TGCGCCAGCAGCTTGATGGGGGTCCAAGAGACCCAGTACTTC. Translating it yields CASSLMGVQETQYF.

This rearrangement joins TRBV4-2 to TRBJ2-6, with TRBD1 matching over 8 bases. In germline, CDR1 is LGHNA, CDR2 YNFKEQ. With 1 base clipped from V and 1 base from J, the junction kept 9 bases outside the gene matches. This CDR3 contains 19 residues. The CDR3 region has the DNA TGTGCCAGCAGCCAAGGGACCCTGACAGGGGTGTCTGGGGCCAACGTCCTGACTTTC. This codes for CASSQGTLTGVSGANVLTF.